This TCR beta chain emerged from a study of T cells expressing NK-cell markers. Study details: Seven of the eight sequenced donors were HCMV-seropositive; one was seronegative.

Study-wide points: Where several donors were concerned, these clonotypes also led the CD3+CD56-NKG2C+ fraction.

The CDR3 is made up of 17 amino acids. TCRdb re-called the 5' RACE reads and gives one entry per CDR3 protein, without DNA. This table holds roughly 350,000 distinct CDR3 sequences. With respect to this clonotype: The target antigen is unknown.

V and J are TRBV12-3 or TRBV12-4 and TRBJ1-5; the TCRdb D gene call, TRBD1, has no DNA to confirm it. Sequencing was carried out using blood T cells: a sorted CD56 or NKG2C T cell subset, CD4+ or CD8+ T cells, or bulk PBMC T cells (not recorded which). This sequence was found in a man aged 18 to 69 in good health. Here the CDR3 reads CASLNIGDRGLNQPQHF.